The rows below give T cell receptor beta chains drawn from one sample of a study of OX40 agonist ivuxolimab in advanced cancers. The data were produced by immunoSEQ multiplex PCR, yet TCRdb's version contains in-frame clones alone and is incomplete. The sample includes about 150,000 clones, roughly 92% of them seen just once. The specimen was CD4+ or CD8+ T cells sorted from blood, collected in a trial of the OX40 agonist ivuxolimab. Every receptor here comes from an adult with an advanced solid tumor such as melanoma, head and neck, liver or kidney cancer. CDR3s include the opening cysteine and the closing phenylalanine or tryptophan. A D gene is named only where the DNA matches it firmly. Size is omitted from some rows. Given values are once, few, many or a class for expanded clones.

V gene,J gene,D gene,clone size,CDR3 protein,CDR3 DNA
TRBV18,TRBJ1-1,TRBD1,-,CASSPGQLNTEAFF,TGTGCCAGCTCACCGGGACAGCTGAACACTGAAGCTTTCTTT
TRBV28,TRBJ2-2,-,-,CASLPGNTGELFF,TGTGCCAGCCTTCCAGGGAACACCGGGGAGCTGTTTTTT
TRBV6-5,TRBJ1-1,TRBD1,-,CASSQTGAGRTEAFF,TGTGCCAGCAGTCAGACAGGGGCCGGTCGGACTGAAGCTTTCTTT
TRBV2,TRBJ2-7,-,-,CASSVHGGSYEQYF,TGTGCCAGCAGTGTTCACGGGGGCTCCTACGAGCAGTACTTC
TRBV7-8,TRBJ1-1,-,-,CASTLGRTAGSEAFF,TGTGCCAGCACCTTAGGTAGGACCGCCGGATCTGAAGCTTTCTTT
TRBV27,TRBJ1-1,TRBD1,-,CATLLRDRVRVTEAFF,TGTGCCACTTTACTCCGGGACAGGGTGAGGGTCACTGAAGCTTTCTTT
TRBV7-2,TRBJ2-2,-,once,CASSPDSRELFF,TGTGCCAGCAGCCCGGACAGCCGGGAGCTGTTTTTT
TRBV28,TRBJ1-1,-,-,CASSLLTLLNTEAFF,TGTGCCAGCAGTTTGTTAACCCTATTGAACACTGAAGCTTTCTTT
TRBV7-3,TRBJ2-7,-,-,CASSLWHGTNYEQYF,TGTGCCAGCAGCTTATGGCACGGCACGAACTACGAGCAGTACTTC
TRBV7-9,TRBJ2-1,-,-,CASSLTGTSYNEQFF,TGTGCCAGCAGCTTGACCGGGACCTCCTACAATGAGCAGTTCTTC
TRBV7-9,TRBJ1-2,-,once,CASSLGQNNYGYTF,TGTGCCAGCAGCTTAGGACAGAACAACTATGGCTACACCTTC
TRBV6-1,TRBJ1-6,-,-,CASSDQSGFPLHF,TGTGCCAGCAGTGATCAAAGTGGGTTCCCCCTCCACTTT
TRBV4-3,TRBJ1-3,-,-,CASSQHRGNTIYF,TGCGCCAGCAGCCAACACAGAGGAAACACCATATATTTT
TRBV6-5,TRBJ2-3,-,-,CASKDRGQSTDTQYF,TGTGCCAGCAAAGACCGAGGACAGAGCACAGATACGCAGTATTTT
TRBV6-5,TRBJ2-5,TRBD2,-,CATLRGGTTGETQYF,TGTGCCACTCTCCGGGGGGGGACTACAGGGGAGACCCAGTACTTC
TRBV6-6,TRBJ1-1,-,-,CASSYSGGTEAFF,TGTGCCAGCAGTTACTCGGGGGGCACTGAAGCTTTCTTT
TRBV6-6,TRBJ1-4,-,-,CASSRSPTNEKLFF,TGTGCCAGCAGCCGATCTCCAACTAATGAAAAACTGTTTTTT
TRBV30,TRBJ1-5,-,-,CAWSAGRPTYSNQPQHF,TGTGCCTGGAGTGCGGGCAGGCCTACTTATAGCAATCAGCCCCAGCATTTT
TRBV2,TRBJ2-6,-,-,CASSEGGRSGANVLTF,TGTGCCAGCAGTGAAGGGGGGCGGTCTGGGGCCAACGTCCTGACTTTC
TRBV18,TRBJ2-7,TRBD1,-,CASSPRTGSSYEQYF,TGTGCCAGCTCACCACGGACAGGAAGCTCCTACGAGCAGTACTTC
TRBV6-5,TRBJ2-5,-,-,CASSYGYQETQYF,TGTGCCAGCAGTTACGGCTACCAAGAGACCCAGTACTTC
TRBV7-9,TRBJ2-1,TRBD2,-,CASSLPGLASHNEQFF,TGTGCCAGCAGTCTCCCGGGACTAGCGTCCCACAATGAGCAGTTCTTC
TRBV7-2,TRBJ1-1,TRBD1,once,CASSLRQGRYEAFF,TGTGCCAGCAGCCTCCGACAGGGGAGATATGAAGCTTTCTTT
TRBV6-6,TRBJ1-2,-,-,CASSPLGGGTNYGYTF,TGTGCCAGCAGTCCGCTCGGAGGCGGAACGAACTATGGCTACACCTTC
TRBV19,TRBJ2-5,-,-,CASSDLGGRMETQYF,TGTGCCAGTAGTGACCTTGGGGGGAGGATGGAGACCCAGTACTTC
TRBV12-5,TRBJ2-2,-,-,CASGLVPRGLAVNTGELFF,TGTGCTAGTGGTTTGGTCCCCCGGGGGCTAGCGGTAAACACCGGGGAGCTGTTTTTT
TRBV6-5,TRBJ2-7,TRBD2,-,CASSYRTSGNEQYF,TGTGCCAGCAGTTACAGGACTAGCGGGAATGAGCAGTACTTC
TRBV27,TRBJ2-2,-,-,CASSRAGRIGELFF,TGTGCCAGCAGCCGCGCAGGGAGGATCGGGGAGCTGTTTTTT
TRBV4-1,TRBJ1-2,-,-,CASSQDFGGYTF,TGCGCCAGCAGCCAAGACTTCGGGGGCTACACCTTC
TRBV4-1,TRBJ2-7,TRBD1,-,CASSQEYGATGGTEQYF,TGCGCCAGCAGCCAAGAATATGGAGCTACAGGGGGTACCGAGCAGTACTTC
TRBV7-9,TRBJ2-1,-,once,CASSLSGRTGNEQFF,TGTGCCAGCAGCCTTAGCGGACGTACGGGCAATGAGCAGTTCTTC
TRBV30,TRBJ2-7,TRBD2,-,CAWSERLAGVSEQYF,TGTGCCTGGAGCGAAAGACTAGCGGGAGTTAGCGAGCAGTACTTC
TRBV5-1,TRBJ2-2,TRBD1,-,CASSRDRGTTGELFF,TGCGCCAGCAGCCGGGACAGGGGGACCACCGGGGAGCTGTTTTTT
TRBV5-1,TRBJ2-7,-,-,CASSLGQIYEQYF,TGCGCCAGCAGCTTGGGACAGATCTACGAGCAGTACTTC
TRBV6-1,TRBJ1-5,-,-,CASRTKGDQPQHF,TGTGCCAGCCGGACAAAAGGGGATCAGCCCCAGCATTTT
TRBV5-1,TRBJ1-1,-,once,CASSTGVNTEAFF,TGCGCCAGCAGCACGGGAGTGAACACTGAAGCTTTCTTT
TRBV28,TRBJ1-2,-,once,CASSPGLNYGYTF,TGTGCCAGCAGCCCGGGACTAAACTATGGCTACACCTTC
TRBV5-1,TRBJ1-4,-,-,CASSPGGRGGEKLFF,TGCGCCAGCAGCCCCGGCGGGAGAGGCGGTGAAAAACTGTTTTTT
TRBV27,TRBJ2-5,TRBD2,-,CATSSPASGSGETQYF,TGTGCCACCTCTAGTCCCGCTAGCGGGAGTGGCGAGACCCAGTACTTC
TRBV6-5,TRBJ2-7,-,-,CASSRGLMWEQYF,TGTGCCAGCAGTCGGGGACTTATGTGGGAGCAGTACTTC
TRBV2,TRBJ1-3,-,-,CASSPRSSGNTIYF,TGTGCCAGCAGTCCCAGAAGCTCTGGAAACACCATATATTTT
TRBV9,TRBJ2-1,-,-,CASSVGSGGGSYEQFF,TGTGCCAGCAGCGTAGGGAGTGGGGGAGGATCATATGAGCAGTTCTTC
TRBV27,TRBJ2-7,TRBD2,-,CASSLFPGLAGGPRYEQYF,TGTGCCAGCAGTTTATTTCCGGGCTTAGCGGGAGGCCCGCGCTACGAGCAGTACTTC
TRBV6-6,TRBJ2-1,-,-,CASSPNNEQFF,TGTGCCAGCAGCCCTAACAATGAGCAGTTCTTC
TRBV28,TRBJ1-5,-,-,CASSSGAGYYSNQPQHF,TGTGCCAGCAGTTCGGGGGCGGGATATTATAGCAATCAGCCCCAGCATTTT